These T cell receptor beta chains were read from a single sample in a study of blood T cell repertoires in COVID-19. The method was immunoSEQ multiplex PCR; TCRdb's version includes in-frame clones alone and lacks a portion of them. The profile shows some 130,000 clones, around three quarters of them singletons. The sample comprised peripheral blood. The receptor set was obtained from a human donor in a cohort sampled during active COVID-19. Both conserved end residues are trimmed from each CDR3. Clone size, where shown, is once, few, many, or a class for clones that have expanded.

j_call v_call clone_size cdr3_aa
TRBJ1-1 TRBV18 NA ASSPNGQKDTEAF
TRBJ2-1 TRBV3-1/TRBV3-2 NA ASSLAGGYYNEQF
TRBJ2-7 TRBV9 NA ASSEMGAGPYEQY
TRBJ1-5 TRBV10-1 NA ASSAQGERSNQPQH
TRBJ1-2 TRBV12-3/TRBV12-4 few ASSSTDRNGYT
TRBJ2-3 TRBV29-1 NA SVGGAPTDTQY
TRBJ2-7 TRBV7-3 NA ASSLNGGGTDEQY
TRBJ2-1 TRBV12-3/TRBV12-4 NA ASSSDANEQF
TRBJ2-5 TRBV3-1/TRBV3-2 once ASTSGTSGLSQY
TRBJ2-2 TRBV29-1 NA SVGGGGELF
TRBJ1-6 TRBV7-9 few ASSLGGQADGSPLH
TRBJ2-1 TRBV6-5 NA ASSQDRAYEQF
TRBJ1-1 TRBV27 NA ASRSQGVATEAF
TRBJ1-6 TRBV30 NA AWSGGRQDSPLH
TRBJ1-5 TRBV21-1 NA ASSNERGGAYSNQPQH
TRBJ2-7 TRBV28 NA ASSIGVYEQY
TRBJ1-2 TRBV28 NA AILSLSGQGWYGYT
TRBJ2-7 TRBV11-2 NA ASSLSLGSSYEQY
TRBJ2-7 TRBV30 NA AWSSGTGNGEQY
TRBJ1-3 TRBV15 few ATSGMDRGSGNTIY
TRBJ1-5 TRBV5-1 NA ASSLEADQPQH
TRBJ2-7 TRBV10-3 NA AVTQDRVGYEQY
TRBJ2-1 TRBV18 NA ASSLGEGFYEQF
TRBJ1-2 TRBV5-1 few ASSLTGGDYT
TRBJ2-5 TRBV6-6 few ASTRGSAGETQY
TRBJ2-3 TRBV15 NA ATSSLAGGSDTQY
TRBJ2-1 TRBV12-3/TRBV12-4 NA ASRPLDYNEQF
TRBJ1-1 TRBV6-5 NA ASSYWTGSNTEAF
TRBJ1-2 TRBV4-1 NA ASSQGQNADYGYT
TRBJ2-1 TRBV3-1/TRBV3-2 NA ASSRQGQDYNEQF
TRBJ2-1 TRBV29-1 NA SAQTGTAYNEQF
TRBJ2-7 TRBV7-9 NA ASSLERSIYEQY
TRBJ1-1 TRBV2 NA ATTPEANTEAF
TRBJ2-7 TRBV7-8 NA ASSRTSGGARSDEQY
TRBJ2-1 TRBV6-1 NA ASSEQGTEQF
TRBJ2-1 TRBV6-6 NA ASGIGGAGNEQF
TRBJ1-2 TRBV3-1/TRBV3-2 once ASSHRDVIYGYT
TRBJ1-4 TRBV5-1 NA ASSLAGNEKLF
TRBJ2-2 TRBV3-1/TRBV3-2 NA ASSRGTGGTGELF